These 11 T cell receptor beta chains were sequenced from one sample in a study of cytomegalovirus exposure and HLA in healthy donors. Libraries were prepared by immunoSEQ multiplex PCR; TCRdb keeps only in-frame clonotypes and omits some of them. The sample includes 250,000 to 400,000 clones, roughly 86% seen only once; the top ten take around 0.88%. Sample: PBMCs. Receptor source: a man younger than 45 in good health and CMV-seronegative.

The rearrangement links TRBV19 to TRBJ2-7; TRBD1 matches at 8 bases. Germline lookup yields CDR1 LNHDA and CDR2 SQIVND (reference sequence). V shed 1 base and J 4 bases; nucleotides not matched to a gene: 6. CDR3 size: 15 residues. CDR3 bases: TGTGCCAGTAGTATAGCCGGACAGGGTTTATACGAGCAGTACTTC. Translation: CASSIAGQGLYEQYF.

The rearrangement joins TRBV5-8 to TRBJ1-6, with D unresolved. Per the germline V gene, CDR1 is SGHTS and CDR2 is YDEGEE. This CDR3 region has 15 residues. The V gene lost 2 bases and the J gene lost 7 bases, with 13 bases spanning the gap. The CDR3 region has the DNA TGTGCCAGCAGCTTTGAGGGAACGAACAATTCACCCCTCCACTTT. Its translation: CASSFEGTNNSPLHF.

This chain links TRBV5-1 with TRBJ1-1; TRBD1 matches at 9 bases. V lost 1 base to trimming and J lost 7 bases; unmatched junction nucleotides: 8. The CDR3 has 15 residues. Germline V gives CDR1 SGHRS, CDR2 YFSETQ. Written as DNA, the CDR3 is TGCGCCAGCAGCTTGTGGGGGGACAGGGAGGATGAAGCTTTCTTT. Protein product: CASSLWGDREDEAFF. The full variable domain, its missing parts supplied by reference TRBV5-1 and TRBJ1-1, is KAGVTQTPRYLIKTRGQQVTLSCSPISGHRSVSWYQQTPGQGLQFLFEYFSETQRNKGNFPGRFSGRQFSNSRSEMNVSTLELGDSALYLCASSLWGDREDEAFFGQGTRLTVV.

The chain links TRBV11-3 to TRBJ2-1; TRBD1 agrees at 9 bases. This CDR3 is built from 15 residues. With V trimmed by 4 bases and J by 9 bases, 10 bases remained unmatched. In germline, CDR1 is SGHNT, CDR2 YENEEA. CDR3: CASSSRDRDPGEQFF. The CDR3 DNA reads TGTGCCAGCAGCTCCCGGGACAGGGACCCAGGTGAGCAGTTCTTC.

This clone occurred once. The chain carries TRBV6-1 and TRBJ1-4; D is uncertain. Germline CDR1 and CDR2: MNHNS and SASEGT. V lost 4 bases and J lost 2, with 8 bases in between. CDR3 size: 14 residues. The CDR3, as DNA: TGTGCCAGCAGTGCGATCGGGACTAATGAAAAACTGTTTTTT. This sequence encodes CASSAIGTNEKLFF.

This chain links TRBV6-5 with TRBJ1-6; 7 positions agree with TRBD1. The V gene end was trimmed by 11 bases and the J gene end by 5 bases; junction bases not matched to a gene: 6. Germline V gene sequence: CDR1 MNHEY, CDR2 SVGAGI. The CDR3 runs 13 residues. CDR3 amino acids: CAGGTENNSPLHF. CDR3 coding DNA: TGTGCCGGGGGGACAGAAAATAATTCACCCCTCCACTTT.

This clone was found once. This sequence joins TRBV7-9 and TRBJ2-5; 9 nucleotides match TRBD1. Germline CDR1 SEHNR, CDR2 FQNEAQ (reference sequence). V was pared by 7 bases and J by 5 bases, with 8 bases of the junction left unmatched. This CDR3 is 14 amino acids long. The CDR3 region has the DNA TGTGCCAGCACCTCACAGGGGGCCTGGGAGACCCAGTACTTC. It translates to CASTSQGAWETQYF.

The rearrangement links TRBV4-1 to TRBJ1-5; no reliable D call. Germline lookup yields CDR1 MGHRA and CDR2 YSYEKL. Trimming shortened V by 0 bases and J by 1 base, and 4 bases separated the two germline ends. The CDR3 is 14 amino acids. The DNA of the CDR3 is TGCGCCAGCAGCCAAGATGAGAGCAATCAGCCCCAGCATTTT. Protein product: CASSQDESNQPQHF.

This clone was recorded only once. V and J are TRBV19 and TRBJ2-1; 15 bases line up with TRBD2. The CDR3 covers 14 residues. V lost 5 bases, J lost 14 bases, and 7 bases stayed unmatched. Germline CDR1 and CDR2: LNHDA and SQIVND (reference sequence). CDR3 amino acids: CASSPGLAGGLEFF. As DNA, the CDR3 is TGTGCCAGTAGTCCAGGACTAGCGGGGGGGTTGGAGTTCTTC.

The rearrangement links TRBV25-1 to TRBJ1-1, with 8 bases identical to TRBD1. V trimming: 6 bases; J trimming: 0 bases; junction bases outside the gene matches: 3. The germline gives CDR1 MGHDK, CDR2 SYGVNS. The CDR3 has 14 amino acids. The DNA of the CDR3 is TGTGCCAGCAGCCCAGGGGGCATGAACACTGAAGCTTTCTTT. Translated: CASSPGGMNTEAFF.

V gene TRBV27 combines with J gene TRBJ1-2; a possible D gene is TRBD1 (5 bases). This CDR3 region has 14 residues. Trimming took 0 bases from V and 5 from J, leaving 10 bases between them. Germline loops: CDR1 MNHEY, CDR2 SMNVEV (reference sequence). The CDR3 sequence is CASSLSGHGYGYTF. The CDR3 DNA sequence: TGTGCCAGCAGTTTATCGGGGCATGGGTATGGCTACACCTTC.